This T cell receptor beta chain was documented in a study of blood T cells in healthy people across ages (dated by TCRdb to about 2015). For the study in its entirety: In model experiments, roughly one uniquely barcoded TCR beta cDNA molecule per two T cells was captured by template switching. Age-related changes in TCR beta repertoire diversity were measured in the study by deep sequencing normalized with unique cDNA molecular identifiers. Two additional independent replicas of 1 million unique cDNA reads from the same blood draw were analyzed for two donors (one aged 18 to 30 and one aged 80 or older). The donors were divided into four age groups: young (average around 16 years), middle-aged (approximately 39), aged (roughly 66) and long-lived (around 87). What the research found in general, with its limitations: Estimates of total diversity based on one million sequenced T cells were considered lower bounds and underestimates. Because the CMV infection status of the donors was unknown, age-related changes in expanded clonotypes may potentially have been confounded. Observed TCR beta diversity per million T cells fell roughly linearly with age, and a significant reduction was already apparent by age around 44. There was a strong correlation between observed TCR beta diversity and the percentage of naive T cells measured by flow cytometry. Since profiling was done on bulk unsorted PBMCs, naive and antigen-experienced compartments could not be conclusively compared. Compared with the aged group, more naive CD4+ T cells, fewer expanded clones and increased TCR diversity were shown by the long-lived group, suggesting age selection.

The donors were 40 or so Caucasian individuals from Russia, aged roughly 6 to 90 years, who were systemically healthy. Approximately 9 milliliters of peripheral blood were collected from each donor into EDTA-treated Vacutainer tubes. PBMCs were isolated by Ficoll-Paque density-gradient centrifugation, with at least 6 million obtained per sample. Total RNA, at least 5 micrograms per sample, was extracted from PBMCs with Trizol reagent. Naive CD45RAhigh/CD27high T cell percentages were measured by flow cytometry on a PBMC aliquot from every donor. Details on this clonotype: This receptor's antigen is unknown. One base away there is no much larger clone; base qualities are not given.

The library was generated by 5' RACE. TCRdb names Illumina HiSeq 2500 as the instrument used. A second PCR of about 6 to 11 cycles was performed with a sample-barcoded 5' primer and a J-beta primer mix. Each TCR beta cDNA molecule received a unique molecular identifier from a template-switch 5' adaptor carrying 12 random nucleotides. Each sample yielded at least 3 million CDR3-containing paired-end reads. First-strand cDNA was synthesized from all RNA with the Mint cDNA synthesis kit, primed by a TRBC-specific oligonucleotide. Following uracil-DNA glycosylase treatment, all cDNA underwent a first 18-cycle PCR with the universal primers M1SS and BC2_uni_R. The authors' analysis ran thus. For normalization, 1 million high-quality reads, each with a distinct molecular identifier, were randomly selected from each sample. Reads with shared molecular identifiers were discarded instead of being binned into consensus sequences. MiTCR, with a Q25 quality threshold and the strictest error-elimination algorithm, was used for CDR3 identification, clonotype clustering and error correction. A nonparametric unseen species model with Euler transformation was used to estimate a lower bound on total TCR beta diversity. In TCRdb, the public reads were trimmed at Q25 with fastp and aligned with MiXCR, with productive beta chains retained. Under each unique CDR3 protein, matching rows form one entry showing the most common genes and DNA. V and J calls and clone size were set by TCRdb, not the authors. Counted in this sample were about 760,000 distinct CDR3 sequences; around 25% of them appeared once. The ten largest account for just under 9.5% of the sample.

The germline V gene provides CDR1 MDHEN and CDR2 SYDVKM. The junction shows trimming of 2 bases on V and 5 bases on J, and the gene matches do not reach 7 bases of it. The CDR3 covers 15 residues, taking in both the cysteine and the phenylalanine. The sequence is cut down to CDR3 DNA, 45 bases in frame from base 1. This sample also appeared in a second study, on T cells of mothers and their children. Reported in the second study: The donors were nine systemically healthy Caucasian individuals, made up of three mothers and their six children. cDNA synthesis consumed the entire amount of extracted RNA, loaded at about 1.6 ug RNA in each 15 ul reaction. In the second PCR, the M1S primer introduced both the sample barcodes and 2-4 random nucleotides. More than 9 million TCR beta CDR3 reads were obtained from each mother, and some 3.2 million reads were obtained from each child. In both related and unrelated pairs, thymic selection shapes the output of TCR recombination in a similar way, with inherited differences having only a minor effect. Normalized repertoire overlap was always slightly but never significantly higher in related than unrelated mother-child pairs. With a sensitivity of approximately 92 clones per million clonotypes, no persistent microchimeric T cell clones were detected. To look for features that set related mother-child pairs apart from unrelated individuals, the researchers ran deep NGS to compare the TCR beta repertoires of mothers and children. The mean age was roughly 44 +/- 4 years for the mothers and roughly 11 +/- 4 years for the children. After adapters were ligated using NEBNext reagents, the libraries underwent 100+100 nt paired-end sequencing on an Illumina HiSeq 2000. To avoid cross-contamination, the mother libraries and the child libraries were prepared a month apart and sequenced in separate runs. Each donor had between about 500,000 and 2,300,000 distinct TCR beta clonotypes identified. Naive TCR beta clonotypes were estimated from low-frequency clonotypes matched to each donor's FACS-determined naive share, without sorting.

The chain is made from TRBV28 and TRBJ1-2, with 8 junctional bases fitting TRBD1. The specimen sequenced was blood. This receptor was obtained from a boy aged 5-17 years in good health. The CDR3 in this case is CASSLPTGVGYGYTF. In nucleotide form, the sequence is TGTGCCAGCAGTTTACCGACAGGGGTTGGATATGGCTACACCTTC.